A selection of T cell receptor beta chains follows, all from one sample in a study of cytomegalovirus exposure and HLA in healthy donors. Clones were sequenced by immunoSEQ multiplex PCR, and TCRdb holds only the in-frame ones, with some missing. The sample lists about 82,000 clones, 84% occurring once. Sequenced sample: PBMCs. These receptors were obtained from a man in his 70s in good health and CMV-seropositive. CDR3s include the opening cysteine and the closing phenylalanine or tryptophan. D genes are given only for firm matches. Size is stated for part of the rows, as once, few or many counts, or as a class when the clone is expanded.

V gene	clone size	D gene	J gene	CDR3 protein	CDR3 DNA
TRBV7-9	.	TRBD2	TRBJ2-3	CASSPRLAESTDTQYF	TGTGCCAGCAGCCCAAGACTAGCGGAGAGCACAGATACGCAGTATTTT
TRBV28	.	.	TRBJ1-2	CASSPGLYGYTF	TGTGCCAGCAGCCCAGGCCTCTATGGCTACACCTTC
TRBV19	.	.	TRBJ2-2	CASSPRGPTGELFF	TGTGCCAGTAGTCCCAGGGGTCCCACCGGGGAGCTGTTTTTT
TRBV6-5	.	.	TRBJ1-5	CASSAMENQPQHF	TGTGCCAGCAGCGCCATGGAGAATCAGCCCCAGCATTTT
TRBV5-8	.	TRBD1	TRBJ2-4	CASSTGQAQNIQYF	TGTGCCAGCAGCACAGGACAGGCCCAAAACATTCAGTACTTC
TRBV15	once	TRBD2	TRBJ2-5	CATSREGGRSETQYF	TGTGCCACCAGCAGAGAAGGCGGGAGATCAGAGACCCAGTACTTC
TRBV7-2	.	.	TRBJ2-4	CASSLLRTENIQYF	TGTGCCAGCAGCTTACTCCGGACAGAAAACATTCAGTACTTC
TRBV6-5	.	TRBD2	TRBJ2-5	CASRGTNQETQYF	TGTGCCAGCAGGGGGACTAACCAAGAGACCCAGTACTTC
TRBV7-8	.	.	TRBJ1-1	CASSLRRVTEAFF	TGTGCCAGCAGCTTACGGAGGGTGACTGAAGCTTTCTTT
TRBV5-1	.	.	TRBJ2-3	CASREGTDTQYF	TGCGCCAGCAGGGAGGGCACAGATACGCAGTATTTT
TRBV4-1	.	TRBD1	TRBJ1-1	CASSQDWGTAMNTEAFF	TGCGCCAGCAGCCAAGATTGGGGGACAGCAATGAACACTGAAGCTTTCTTT
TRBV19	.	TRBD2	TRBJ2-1	CASSSHPVLAGGASYNEQFF	TGTGCCAGTAGTAGCCATCCAGTACTAGCGGGGGGGGCTTCCTACAATGAGCAGTTCTTC
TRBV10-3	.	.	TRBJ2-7	CAIRTVGSGEQYF	TGTGCCATCAGAACGGTGGGCTCGGGGGAGCAGTACTTC
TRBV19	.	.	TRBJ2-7	CASPGVYEQYF	TGTGCCAGTCCAGGGGTCTACGAGCAGTACTTC